This TCR beta chain comes out of a study of blood T cell repertoires in COVID-19. Looked up from germline, CDR1 is KGHDR and CDR2 is SFDVKD. The CDR3 is 16 residues long. Germline trimming cut 4 bases from V and 1 base from J; bases unmatched to any gene: 5. Profiling relied on immunoSEQ multiplex PCR, and the TCRdb table lists in-frame clones only, not all of them. The sample includes more than 100,000 clones, around 85% seen only once; the top ten take roughly 17%. What was sequenced was peripheral blood. The TCR sequence derives from a woman aged 50 to 60 with acute or convalescent COVID-19. The chain is built from TRBV24-1 and TRBJ2-1, with TRBD2 identical over 8 bases. CDR3 sequence reads: CATSEYRGGSYNEQFF. DNA for the CDR3: TGTGCCACCAGTGAGTATCGGGGGGGATCCTACAATGAGCAGTTCTTC.